The sequence of this TCR beta chain was determined in a study of blood T cell repertoires in COVID-19. Study-wide context: The study drew acute and convalescent COVID-19 samples from the United States, Italy and Spain. PBMCs, B-cell-depleted T cells, or T cells were the source of the cDNA or gDNA that made up the material.

Under the authors' procedure: Estimated nucleated cell counts came from reference gene primer amplification. The table came from immunoSEQ multiplex PCR; TCRdb's copy has only in-frame clones and leaves some out. The V and J calls and the clone size are those of that table, but D and trimming were determined from the DNA. Counted here are 130,000 to 150,000 clones, approximately 92% occurring once; the ten biggest clones make up 2.5% to 3.5%. V gave up 6 bases and J gave up 3 bases; unmatched junction bases: 1. This CDR3 has 13 residues. What was sequenced was peripheral blood. This TCR was sampled from a woman in her sixties with active COVID-19. V gene TRBV12-3 or TRBV12-4 combines with J gene TRBJ2-7; 11 positions match TRBD2. CDR3 in DNA: TGTGCCAGCAGACTAGCGGGGGTCTACGAGCAGTACTTC. Translation: CASRLAGVYEQYF.